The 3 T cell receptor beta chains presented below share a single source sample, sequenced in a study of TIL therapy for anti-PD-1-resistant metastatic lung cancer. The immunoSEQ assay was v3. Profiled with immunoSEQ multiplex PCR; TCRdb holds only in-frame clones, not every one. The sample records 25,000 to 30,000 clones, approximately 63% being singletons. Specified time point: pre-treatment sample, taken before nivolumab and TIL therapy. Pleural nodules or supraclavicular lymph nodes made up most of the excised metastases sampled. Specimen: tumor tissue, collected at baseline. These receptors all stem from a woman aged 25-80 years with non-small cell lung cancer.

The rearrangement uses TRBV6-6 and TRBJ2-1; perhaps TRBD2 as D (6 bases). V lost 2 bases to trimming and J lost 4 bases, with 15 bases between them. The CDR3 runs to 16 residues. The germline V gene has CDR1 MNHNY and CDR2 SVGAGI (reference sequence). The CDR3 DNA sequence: TGTGCCAGCAGTTACGTAGCGGAACCCCCTTACAATGAGCAGTTCTTC. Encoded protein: CASSYVAEPPYNEQFF.

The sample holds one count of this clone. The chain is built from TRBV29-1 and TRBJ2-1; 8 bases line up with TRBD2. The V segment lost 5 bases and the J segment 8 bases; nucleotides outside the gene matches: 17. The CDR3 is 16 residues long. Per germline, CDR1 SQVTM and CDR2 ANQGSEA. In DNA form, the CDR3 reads TGCAGCGTTACTAAGGGGTCTAGCGGGTACGTGTATGAGCAGTTCTTC. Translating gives CSVTKGSSGYVYEQFF.

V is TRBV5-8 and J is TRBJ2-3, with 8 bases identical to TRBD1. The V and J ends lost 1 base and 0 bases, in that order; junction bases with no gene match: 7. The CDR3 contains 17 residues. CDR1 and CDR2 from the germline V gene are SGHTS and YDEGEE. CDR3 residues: CASSLPDTGGSTDTQYF. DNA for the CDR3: TGTGCCAGCAGCTTGCCCGATACAGGGGGGAGCACAGATACGCAGTATTTT.